This T cell receptor beta chain originates from a study of T cell repertoires in cytomegalovirus infection. Study summary: Public TCR beta signature analysis indicated the presence of both CMV infection and matching HLA type.

TCRdb ran MiXCR on the reads and lists one entry per CDR3 protein. The sample has approximately 110,000 distinct CDR3 sequences, around 9.1% seen once; the top ten hold 30% to 40%. General study points: People with CMV and the relevant HLA were identified by cumulative public TCR beta family frequency. HLA-C-restricted CMV-specific TCR beta clonotypes were dominant in the ex vivo response.

This clonotype has a handful of counts. Its matching antigen is unknown. Germline CDR1 reads KGHDR; CDR2 reads SFDVKD. CDR3 length: 13 residues. V was clipped by 5 bases and J by 13 bases; unmatched bases: 9. The receptor comes from a human donor in good health (CMV status not recorded). Some clones in this sample may be carry-over from other donors' samples. Material: PBMCs, sequenced either directly or after in vitro stimulation (not recorded which). The chain has TRBV24-1 and TRBJ2-1; 8 bases are shared with TRBD2. The CDR3, as DNA: TGTGCCACCAGTGTGAAGGGATTAGCGGGACAGTTCTTC. Protein sequence: CATSVKGLAGQFF.